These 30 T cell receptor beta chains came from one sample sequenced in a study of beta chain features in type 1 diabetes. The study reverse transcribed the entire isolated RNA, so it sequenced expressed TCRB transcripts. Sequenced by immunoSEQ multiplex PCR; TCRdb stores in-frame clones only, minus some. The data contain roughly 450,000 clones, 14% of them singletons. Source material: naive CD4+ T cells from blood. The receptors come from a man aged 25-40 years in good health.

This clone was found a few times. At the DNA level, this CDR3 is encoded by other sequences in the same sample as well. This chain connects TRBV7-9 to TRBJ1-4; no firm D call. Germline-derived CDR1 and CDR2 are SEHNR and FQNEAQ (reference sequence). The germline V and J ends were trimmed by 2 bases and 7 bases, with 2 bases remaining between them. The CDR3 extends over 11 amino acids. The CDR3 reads CASSLSEKLFF. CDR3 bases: TGTGCCAGCAGCTTAAGTGAAAAACTGTTTTTT.

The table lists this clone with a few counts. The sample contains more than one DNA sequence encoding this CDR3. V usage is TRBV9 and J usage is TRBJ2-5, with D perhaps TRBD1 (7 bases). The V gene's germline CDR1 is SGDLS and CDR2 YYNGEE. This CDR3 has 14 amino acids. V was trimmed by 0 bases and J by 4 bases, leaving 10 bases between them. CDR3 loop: CASSVAQGGETQYF. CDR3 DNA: TGTGCCAGCAGCGTAGCCCAGGGGGGAGAGACCCAGTACTTC.

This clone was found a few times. The chain's CDR3 is CASSNSGSSYEQYF. CDR3 bases: TGTGCCAGCAGTAATAGCGGGAGCTCCTACGAGCAGTACTTC. V is TRBV6-5 and J is TRBJ2-7; TRBD2 aligns across 9 bases. This CDR3 region has 14 residues. Unmatched junction bases numbered 2, after V lost 5 bases and J lost 0 bases. Germline V gene lookup returns CDR1 MNHEY and CDR2 SVGAGI.

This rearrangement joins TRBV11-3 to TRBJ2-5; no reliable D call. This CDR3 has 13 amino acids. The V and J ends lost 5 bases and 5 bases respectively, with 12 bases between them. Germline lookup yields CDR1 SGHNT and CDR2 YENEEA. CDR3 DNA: TGTGCCAGCAGCCCAGCTGGTTTGGAGACCCAGTACTTC. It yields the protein CASSPAGLETQYF.

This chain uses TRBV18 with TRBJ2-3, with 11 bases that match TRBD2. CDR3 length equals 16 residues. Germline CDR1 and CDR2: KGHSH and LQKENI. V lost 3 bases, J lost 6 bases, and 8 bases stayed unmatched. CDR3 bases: TGTGCCAGCTCACCTACGCTAGCGGGAGGAGGGGATACGCAGTATTTT. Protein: CASSPTLAGGGDTQYF.

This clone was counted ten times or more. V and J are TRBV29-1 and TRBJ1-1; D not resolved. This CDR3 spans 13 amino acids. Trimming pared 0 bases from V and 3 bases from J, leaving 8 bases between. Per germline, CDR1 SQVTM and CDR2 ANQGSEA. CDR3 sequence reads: CSVEEAWDTEAFF. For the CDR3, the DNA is TGCAGCGTTGAAGAAGCTTGGGACACTGAAGCTTTCTTT.

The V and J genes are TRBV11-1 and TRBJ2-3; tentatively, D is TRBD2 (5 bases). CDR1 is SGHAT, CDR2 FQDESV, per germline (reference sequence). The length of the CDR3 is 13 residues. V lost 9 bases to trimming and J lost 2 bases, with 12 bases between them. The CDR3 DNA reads TGTGCCAGTTCCCGGGGTTACACAGATACGCAGTATTTT. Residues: CASSRGYTDTQYF.

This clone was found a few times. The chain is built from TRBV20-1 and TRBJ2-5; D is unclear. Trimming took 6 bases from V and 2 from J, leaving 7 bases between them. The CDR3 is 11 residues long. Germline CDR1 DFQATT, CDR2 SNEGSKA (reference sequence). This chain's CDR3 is CSAPSQETQYF. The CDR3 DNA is TGCAGTGCCCCTTCTCAAGAGACCCAGTACTTC.

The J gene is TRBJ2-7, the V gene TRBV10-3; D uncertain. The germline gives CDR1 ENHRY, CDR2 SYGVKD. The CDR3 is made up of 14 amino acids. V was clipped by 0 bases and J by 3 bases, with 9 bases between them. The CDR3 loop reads CAISESPTGYEQYV. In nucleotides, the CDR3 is TGTGCCATCAGTGAGTCGCCAACCGGCTACGAGCAGTACGTC.

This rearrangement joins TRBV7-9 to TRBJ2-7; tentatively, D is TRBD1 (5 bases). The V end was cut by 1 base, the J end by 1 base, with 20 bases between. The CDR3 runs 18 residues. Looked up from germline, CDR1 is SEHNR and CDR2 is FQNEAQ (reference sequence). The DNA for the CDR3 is TGTGCCAGCAGCTTAGTGTTGATGCGTCAGGGTACTTCCTACGAGCAGTACTTC. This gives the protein CASSLVLMRQGTSYEQYF.

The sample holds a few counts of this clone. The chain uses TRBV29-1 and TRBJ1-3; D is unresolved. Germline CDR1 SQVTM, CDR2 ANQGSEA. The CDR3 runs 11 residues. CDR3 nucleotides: TGCAGTGCAGCGGTTGGGGACACCATATATTTT. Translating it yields CSAAVGDTIYF.

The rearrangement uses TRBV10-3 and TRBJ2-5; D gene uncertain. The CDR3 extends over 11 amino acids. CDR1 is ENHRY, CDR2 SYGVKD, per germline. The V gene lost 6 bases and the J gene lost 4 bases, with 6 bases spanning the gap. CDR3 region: CAIRVTETQYF. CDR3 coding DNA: TGTGCCATCAGGGTGACAGAGACCCAGTACTTC.

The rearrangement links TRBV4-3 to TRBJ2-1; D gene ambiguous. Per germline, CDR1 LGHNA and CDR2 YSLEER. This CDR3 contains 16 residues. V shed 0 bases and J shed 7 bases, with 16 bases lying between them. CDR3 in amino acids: CASSQDSLTWGNEQFF. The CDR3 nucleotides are TGCGCCAGCAGCCAAGATTCCCTCACTTGGGGAAATGAGCAGTTCTTC.

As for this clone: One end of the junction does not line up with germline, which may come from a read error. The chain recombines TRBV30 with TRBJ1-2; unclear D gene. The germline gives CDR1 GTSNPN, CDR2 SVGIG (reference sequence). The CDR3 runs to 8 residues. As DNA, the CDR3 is TGCCGGCTCGGGGGCTACACCTTC. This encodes CRLGGYTF.

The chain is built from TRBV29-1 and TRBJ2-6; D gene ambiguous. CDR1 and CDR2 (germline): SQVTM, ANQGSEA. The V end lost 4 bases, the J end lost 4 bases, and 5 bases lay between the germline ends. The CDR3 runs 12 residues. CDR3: CSVGGGANVLTF. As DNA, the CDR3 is TGCAGCGTTGGTGGAGGGGCCAACGTCCTGACTTTC.

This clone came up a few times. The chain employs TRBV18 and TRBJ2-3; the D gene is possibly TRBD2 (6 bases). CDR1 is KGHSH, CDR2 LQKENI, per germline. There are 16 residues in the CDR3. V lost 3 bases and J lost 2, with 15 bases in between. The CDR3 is CASSPSSRGFTDTQYF. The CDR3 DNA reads TGTGCCAGCTCACCCTCCTCTCGGGGGTTCACAGATACGCAGTATTTT.

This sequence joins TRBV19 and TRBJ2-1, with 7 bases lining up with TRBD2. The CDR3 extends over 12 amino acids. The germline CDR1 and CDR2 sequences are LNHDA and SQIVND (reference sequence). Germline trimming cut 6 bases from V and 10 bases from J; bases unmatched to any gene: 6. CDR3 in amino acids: CASRRPAGEQFF. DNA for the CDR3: TGTGCCAGTAGACGACCAGCGGGAGAGCAGTTCTTC.

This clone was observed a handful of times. In DNA, the CDR3 is TGTGCCAGCAGCGCGAGAGAAGGAGATACGCAGTATTTT. This encodes CASSAREGDTQYF. J is TRBJ2-3 and V is TRBV9; D unresolved. This CDR3 contains 13 residues. Deletions cut 3 bases from V and 5 bases from J, with 10 bases between. Germline assignment: CDR1 SGDLS and CDR2 YYNGEE.

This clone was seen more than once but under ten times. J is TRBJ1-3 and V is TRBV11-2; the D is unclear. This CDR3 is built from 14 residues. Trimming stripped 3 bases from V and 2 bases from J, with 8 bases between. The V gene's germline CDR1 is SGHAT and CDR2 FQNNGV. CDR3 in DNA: TGTGCCAGCAGCTTTTCCCGGGCTGGAAACACCATATATTTT. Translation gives CASSFSRAGNTIYF.

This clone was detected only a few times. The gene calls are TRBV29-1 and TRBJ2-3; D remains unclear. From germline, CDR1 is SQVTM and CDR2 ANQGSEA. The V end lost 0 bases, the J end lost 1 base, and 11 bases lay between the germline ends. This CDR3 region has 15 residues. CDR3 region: CSVEDLAPGTDTQYF. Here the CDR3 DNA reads TGCAGCGTTGAAGATCTTGCCCCGGGCACAGATACGCAGTATTTT.

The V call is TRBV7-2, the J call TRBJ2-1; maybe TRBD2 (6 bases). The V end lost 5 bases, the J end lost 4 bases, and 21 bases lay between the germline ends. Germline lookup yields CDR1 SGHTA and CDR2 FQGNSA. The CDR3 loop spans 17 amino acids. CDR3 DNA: TGTGCCAGCAGCCTGGGACGAGCTGGGGGGAATTACAATGAGCAGTTCTTC. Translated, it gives CASSLGRAGGNYNEQFF.

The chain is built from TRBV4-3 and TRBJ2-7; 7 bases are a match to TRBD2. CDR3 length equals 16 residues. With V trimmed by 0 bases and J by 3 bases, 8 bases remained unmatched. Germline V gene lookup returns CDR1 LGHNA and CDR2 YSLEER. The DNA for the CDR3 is TGCGCCAGCAGCCAAGAAAAGGCTAGCGGCAGCTACGAGCAGTACGTC. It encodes CASSQEKASGSYEQYV.

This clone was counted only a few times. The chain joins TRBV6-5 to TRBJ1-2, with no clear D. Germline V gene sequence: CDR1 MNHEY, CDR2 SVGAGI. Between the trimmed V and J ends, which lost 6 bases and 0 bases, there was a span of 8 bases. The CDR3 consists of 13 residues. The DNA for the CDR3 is TGTGCCAGCAGCCCAGGCGCTAACTATGGCTACACCTTC. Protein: CASSPGANYGYTF.

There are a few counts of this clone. The CDR3 protein is CASSFDIGTNTEAFF. CDR3 nucleotide sequence: TGCGCCAGCAGCTTCGACATCGGAACGAACACTGAAGCTTTCTTT. The chain employs TRBV5-1 and TRBJ1-1; D unclear. In germline, CDR1 is SGHRS, CDR2 YFSETQ. V was trimmed by 2 bases and J by 1 base, leaving 12 bases between them. This CDR3 contains 15 residues.

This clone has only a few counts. The CDR3 DNA is TGCGCCAGCAGCCAAGAGATTAGGCAGTCGGAGCGCTCCTATGGCTACACCTTC. Its protein product is CASSQEIRQSERSYGYTF. The rearrangement links TRBV4-3 to TRBJ1-2; D is unresolved. CDR1 and CDR2 from the germline V gene are LGHNA and YSLEER. V lost 0 bases, J lost 4 bases, and 21 bases lay in between. CDR3 size: 18 residues.

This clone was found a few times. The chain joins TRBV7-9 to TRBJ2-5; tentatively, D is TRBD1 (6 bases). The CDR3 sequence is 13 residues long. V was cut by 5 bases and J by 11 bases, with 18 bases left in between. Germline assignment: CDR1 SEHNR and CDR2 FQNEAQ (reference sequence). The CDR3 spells CASSPLDRYQQYF. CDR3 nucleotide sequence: TGTGCCAGCAGCCCTCTCGACAGGTATCAGCAGTACTTC.

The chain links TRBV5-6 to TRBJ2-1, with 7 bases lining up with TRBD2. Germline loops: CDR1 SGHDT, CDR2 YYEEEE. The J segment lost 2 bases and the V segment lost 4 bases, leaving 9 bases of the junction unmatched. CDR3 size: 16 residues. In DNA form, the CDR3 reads TGTGCCAGCAGCGGTAGACTAGCAGGGACCTACAATGAGCAGTTCTTC. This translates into CASSGRLAGTYNEQFF.

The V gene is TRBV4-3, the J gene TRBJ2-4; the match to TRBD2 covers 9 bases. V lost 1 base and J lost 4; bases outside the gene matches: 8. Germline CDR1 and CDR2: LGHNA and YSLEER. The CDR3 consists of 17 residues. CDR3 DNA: TGCGCCAGCAGCCAAGTTCGCCCTAGCGGGGCTAAAAACATTCAGTACTTC. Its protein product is CASSQVRPSGAKNIQYF.

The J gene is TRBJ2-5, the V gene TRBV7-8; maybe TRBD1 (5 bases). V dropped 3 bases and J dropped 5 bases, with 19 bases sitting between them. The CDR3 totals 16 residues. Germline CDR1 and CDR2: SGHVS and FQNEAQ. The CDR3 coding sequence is TGTGCCAGCAGCTTTGTCGAAGCGACAGTTGGGGAGACCCAGTACTTC. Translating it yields CASSFVEATVGETQYF.

CDR3 DNA: TGCGCCAGCAGGGTGGGATGCACAGATACGCAGTATTTT. Translating gives CASRVGCTDTQYF. This rearrangement joins TRBV23-1 to TRBJ2-3; D unclear. TRBV23-1 belongs to the ORF category, with a function that is uncertain. There are 13 residues in the CDR3. V was trimmed by 6 bases and J by 1 base, leaving 8 bases between them.